This entry lists 15 T cell receptor beta chains sequenced from one sample in a study of blood T cell repertoires in COVID-19. The table came from immunoSEQ multiplex PCR; TCRdb's copy has only in-frame clones and leaves some out. The repertoire consists of 330,000 or so clones, with under 95% occurring once and the leading ten covering under 20%. Sequencing was carried out using PBMCs or T cells enriched from blood (not recorded which). The receptors here all came from a woman under 40 who had recovered from COVID-19.

This sequence joins TRBV7-8 and TRBJ2-5, with D possibly TRBD2 on 6 matching bases. CDR1 and CDR2 from the germline V gene are SGHVS and FQNEAQ. V lost 5 bases and J 3 bases, leaving 22 bases between the germline ends. The CDR3 runs to 17 residues. The CDR3 loop is CASSHKTRDFMEETQYF. Here the CDR3 DNA reads TGTGCCAGCAGCCATAAAACCCGGGACTTCATGGAAGAGACCCAGTACTTC.

The chain joins TRBV2 to TRBJ2-5; unclear D gene. The germline V gene has CDR1 SNHLY and CDR2 FYNNEI. With 2 bases removed from V and 5 bases from J, the gap between germline ends came to 9 bases. The CDR3 totals 13 residues. The CDR3 here is CASSERLAETQYF. CDR3 DNA: TGTGCCAGCAGTGAAAGGTTAGCTGAGACCCAGTACTTC.

In the case of this clone: The junction differs from germline at one of its ends, possibly a read error. V is TRBV7-9 and J is TRBJ1-1; unclear D gene. The CDR3 is 12 residues long. Looked up from germline, CDR1 is SEHNR and CDR2 is FQNEAQ (reference sequence). CDR3 bases: TGTGCCAGCAGCTTAAGCCCGGGCCCCGGGGTCTTT. Its protein is CASSLSPGPGVF.

In this sample, this clone turned up a few times. The V gene is TRBV28, the J gene TRBJ1-5, with 8 bases lining up with TRBD1. J gave up 5 bases and V 5 bases, and 8 bases lay outside the gene matches. Germline V CDR1 and CDR2: MDHEN, SYDVKM. The CDR3 is 15 residues long. The CDR3 reads CASSPSTGAYQPQHF. CDR3 bases: TGTGCCAGCAGTCCCTCGACAGGGGCCTATCAGCCCCAGCATTTT.

V and J are TRBV4-3 and TRBJ1-2; the match to TRBD1 covers 8 bases. Unmatched junction bases numbered 7, after V lost 0 bases and J lost 7 bases. The germline V gene encodes CDR1 LGHNA and CDR2 YSLEER. This CDR3 has 15 residues. CDR3 DNA sequence: TGCGCCAGCAGCCAAGATGCCGCCAGGGGGCTTGGCTACACCTTC. Protein product: CASSQDAARGLGYTF.

The rearrangement links TRBV20-1 to TRBJ1-1; TRBD1 matches at 9 bases. Germline CDR1 and CDR2: DFQATT and SNEGSKA (reference sequence). V shed 3 bases, J shed 11 bases, and the junction held 4 bases outside the gene matches. This CDR3 has 11 amino acids. CDR3 sequence (DNA): TGCAGTGCTAGTCGGGACAGGGTTGCTTTCTTT. It codes for CSASRDRVAFF.

This chain links TRBV29-1 with TRBJ2-5, with TRBD2 matching over 8 bases. Trimming cost V 0 bases and J 7 bases; bases outside gene matches: 10. The CDR3 is 15 amino acids. From germline, CDR1 is SQVTM and CDR2 ANQGSEA. The CDR3 DNA is TGCAGCGTTGAAGACCGAGCGGGGGTTTTGGGGACCCAGTACTTC. It is translated as CSVEDRAGVLGTQYF.

The rearrangement uses TRBV2 and TRBJ2-5; perhaps TRBD2 as D (5 bases). The CDR3 runs to 12 residues. With 3 bases removed from V and 7 bases from J, the gap between germline ends came to 9 bases. CDR1 is SNHLY, CDR2 FYNNEI, per germline. This CDR3 is CASSDSAGTQYF. CDR3 bases: TGTGCCAGCAGTGATTCTGCGGGGACCCAGTACTTC.

V usage is TRBV18 and J usage is TRBJ1-1; 8 positions match TRBD1. CDR1 is KGHSH, CDR2 LQKENI, per germline. With V trimmed by 4 bases and J by 1 base, 2 bases remained unmatched. The length of the CDR3 is 14 residues. CDR3: CASSLTGANTEAFF. CDR3 nucleotide sequence: TGTGCCAGCTCACTGACAGGGGCGAACACTGAAGCTTTCTTT.

The chain has TRBV7-6 and TRBJ2-5, with a possible D match to TRBD2 (5 bases). Germline V gene lookup returns CDR1 SGHVS and CDR2 FNYEAQ. Trimming stripped 8 bases from V and 5 bases from J, with 21 bases between. The CDR3 is 15 amino acids. In DNA form, the CDR3 reads TGTGCCAGCCGCCCCACGAGGGTCGGAGAGGAGACCCAGTACTTC. This sequence encodes CASRPTRVGEETQYF.

In this sample, this clone turned up once. CDR3 nucleotide sequence: TGTGCCAGCAGTTTCAGACAGAGTAGCACAGATACGCAGTATTTT. This translates into CASSFRQSSTDTQYF. The V call is TRBV27, the J call TRBJ2-3; D is possibly TRBD1 (5 bases). Germline loops: CDR1 MNHEY, CDR2 SMNVEV (reference sequence). Trimming removed 3 bases at V and 0 bases at J, with 10 bases between. This CDR3 region has 15 residues.

The rearrangement uses TRBV6-1 and TRBJ2-7; D not certain. The CDR3 consists of 12 residues. Germline assignment: CDR1 MNHNS and CDR2 SASEGT. The germline V and J ends were trimmed by 2 bases and 1 base, with 3 bases remaining between them. The CDR3 loop is CASSEQSYEQYF. The CDR3 bases are TGTGCCAGCAGTGAACAATCCTACGAGCAGTACTTC.

The CDR3 loop reads CASSSSDRTYTEAFF. The CDR3 DNA follows: TGTGCCAGCAGCTCTTCGGACAGGACCTACACTGAAGCTTTCTTT. The genes are TRBV9 and TRBJ1-1; 7 nucleotides agree with TRBD1. CDR3 length: 15 residues. CDR1 is SGDLS and CDR2 is YYNGEE in the germline V gene. V was clipped by 4 bases and J by 3 bases; unmatched bases: 9.

The sample holds a few counts of this clone. V usage is TRBV5-4 and J usage is TRBJ2-6; D is perhaps TRBD2 (6 bases). Germline-derived CDR1 and CDR2 are SGHNT and YYREEE (reference sequence). This CDR3 region has 15 residues. V was shortened by 1 base and J by 2 bases, with 7 bases between the two germline ends. The CDR3 DNA sequence: TGTGCCAGCAGCTTGCCGGGAGCTGGGGCCAACGTCCTGACTTTC. Translation gives CASSLPGAGANVLTF.

The chain couples TRBV7-2 to TRBJ1-1; no definite D call. The V end was cut by 1 base, the J end by 1 base, with 7 bases between. The CDR3 sequence is 14 residues long. Per germline, CDR1 SGHTA and CDR2 FQGNSA. The CDR3 is CASSLENRNTEAFF. The CDR3 DNA reads TGTGCCAGCAGCTTAGAAAACAGGAACACTGAAGCTTTCTTT. Variable domain in full (rest from reference TRBV7-2 and TRBJ1-1): GAGVSQSPSNKVTEKGKDVELRCDPISGHTALYWYRQSLGQGLEFLIYFQGNSAPDKSGLPSDRFSAERTGGSVSTLTIQRTQQEDSAVYLCASSLENRNTEAFFGQGTRLTVV.